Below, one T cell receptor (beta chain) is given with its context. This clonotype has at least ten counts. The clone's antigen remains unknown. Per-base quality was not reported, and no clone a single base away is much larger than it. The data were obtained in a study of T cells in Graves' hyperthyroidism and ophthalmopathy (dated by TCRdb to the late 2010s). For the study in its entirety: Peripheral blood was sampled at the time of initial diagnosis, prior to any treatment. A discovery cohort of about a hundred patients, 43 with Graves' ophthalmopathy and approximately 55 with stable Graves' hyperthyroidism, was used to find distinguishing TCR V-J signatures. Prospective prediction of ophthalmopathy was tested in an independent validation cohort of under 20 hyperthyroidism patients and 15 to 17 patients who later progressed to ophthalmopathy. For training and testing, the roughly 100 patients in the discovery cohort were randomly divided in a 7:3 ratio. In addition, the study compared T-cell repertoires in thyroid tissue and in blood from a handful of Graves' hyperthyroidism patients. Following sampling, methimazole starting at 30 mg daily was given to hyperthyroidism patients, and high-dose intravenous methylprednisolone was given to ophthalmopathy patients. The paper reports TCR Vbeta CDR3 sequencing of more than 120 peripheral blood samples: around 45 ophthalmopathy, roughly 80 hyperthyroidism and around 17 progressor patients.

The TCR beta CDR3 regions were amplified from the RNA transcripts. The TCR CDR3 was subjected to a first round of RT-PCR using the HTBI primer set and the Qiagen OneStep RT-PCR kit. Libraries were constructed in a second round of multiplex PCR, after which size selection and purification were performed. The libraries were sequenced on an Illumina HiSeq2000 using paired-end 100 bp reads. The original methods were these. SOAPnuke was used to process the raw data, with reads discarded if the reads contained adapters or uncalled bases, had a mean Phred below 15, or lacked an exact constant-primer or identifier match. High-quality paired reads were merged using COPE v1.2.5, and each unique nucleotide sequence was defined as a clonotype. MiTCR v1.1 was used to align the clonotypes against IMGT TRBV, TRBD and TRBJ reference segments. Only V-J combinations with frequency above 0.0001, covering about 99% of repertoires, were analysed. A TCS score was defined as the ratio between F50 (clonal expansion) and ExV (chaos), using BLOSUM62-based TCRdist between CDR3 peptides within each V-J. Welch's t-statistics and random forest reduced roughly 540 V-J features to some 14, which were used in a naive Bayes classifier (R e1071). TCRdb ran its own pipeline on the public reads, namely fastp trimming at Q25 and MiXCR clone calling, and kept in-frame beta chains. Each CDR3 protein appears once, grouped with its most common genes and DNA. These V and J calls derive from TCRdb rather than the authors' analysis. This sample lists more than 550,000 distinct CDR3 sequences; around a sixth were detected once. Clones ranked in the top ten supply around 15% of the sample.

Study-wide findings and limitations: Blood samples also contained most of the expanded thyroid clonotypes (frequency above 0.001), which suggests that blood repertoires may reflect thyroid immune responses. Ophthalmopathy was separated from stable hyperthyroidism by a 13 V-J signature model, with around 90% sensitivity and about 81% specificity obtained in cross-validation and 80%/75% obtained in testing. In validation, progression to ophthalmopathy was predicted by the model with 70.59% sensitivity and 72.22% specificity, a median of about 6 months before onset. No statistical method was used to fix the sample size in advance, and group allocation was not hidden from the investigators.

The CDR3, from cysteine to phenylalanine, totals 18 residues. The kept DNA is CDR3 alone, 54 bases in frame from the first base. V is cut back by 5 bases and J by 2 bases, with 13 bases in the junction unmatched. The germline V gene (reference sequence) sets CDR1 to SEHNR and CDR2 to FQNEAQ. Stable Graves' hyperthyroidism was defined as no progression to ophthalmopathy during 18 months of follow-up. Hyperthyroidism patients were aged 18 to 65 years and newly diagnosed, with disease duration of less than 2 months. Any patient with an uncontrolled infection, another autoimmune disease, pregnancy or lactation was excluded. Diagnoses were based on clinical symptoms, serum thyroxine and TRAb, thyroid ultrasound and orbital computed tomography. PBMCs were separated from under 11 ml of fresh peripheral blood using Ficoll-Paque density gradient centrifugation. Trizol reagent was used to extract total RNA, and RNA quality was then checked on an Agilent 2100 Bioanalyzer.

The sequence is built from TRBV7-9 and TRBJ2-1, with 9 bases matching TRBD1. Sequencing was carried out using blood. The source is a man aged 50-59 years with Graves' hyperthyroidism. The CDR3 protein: CASSLRPAGTGPYNEQFF. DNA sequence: TGTGCCAGCAGCCTACGTCCAGCCGGGACAGGGCCCTACAATGAGCAGTTCTTC.